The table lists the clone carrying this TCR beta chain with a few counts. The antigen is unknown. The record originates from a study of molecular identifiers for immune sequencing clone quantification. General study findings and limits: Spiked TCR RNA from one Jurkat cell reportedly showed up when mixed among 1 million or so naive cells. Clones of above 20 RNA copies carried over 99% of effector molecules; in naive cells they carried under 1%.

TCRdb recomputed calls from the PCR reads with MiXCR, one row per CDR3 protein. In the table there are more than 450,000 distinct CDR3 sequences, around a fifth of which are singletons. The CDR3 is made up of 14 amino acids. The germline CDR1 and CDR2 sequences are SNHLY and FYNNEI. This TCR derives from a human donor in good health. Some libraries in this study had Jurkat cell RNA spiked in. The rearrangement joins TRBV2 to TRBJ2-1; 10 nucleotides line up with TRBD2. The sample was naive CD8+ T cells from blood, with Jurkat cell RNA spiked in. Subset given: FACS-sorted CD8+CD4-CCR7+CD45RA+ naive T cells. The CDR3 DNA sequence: TGTGCTACCCCATCTAGCGGGAGCCACAATGAGCAGTTCTTC. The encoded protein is CATPSSGSHNEQFF.